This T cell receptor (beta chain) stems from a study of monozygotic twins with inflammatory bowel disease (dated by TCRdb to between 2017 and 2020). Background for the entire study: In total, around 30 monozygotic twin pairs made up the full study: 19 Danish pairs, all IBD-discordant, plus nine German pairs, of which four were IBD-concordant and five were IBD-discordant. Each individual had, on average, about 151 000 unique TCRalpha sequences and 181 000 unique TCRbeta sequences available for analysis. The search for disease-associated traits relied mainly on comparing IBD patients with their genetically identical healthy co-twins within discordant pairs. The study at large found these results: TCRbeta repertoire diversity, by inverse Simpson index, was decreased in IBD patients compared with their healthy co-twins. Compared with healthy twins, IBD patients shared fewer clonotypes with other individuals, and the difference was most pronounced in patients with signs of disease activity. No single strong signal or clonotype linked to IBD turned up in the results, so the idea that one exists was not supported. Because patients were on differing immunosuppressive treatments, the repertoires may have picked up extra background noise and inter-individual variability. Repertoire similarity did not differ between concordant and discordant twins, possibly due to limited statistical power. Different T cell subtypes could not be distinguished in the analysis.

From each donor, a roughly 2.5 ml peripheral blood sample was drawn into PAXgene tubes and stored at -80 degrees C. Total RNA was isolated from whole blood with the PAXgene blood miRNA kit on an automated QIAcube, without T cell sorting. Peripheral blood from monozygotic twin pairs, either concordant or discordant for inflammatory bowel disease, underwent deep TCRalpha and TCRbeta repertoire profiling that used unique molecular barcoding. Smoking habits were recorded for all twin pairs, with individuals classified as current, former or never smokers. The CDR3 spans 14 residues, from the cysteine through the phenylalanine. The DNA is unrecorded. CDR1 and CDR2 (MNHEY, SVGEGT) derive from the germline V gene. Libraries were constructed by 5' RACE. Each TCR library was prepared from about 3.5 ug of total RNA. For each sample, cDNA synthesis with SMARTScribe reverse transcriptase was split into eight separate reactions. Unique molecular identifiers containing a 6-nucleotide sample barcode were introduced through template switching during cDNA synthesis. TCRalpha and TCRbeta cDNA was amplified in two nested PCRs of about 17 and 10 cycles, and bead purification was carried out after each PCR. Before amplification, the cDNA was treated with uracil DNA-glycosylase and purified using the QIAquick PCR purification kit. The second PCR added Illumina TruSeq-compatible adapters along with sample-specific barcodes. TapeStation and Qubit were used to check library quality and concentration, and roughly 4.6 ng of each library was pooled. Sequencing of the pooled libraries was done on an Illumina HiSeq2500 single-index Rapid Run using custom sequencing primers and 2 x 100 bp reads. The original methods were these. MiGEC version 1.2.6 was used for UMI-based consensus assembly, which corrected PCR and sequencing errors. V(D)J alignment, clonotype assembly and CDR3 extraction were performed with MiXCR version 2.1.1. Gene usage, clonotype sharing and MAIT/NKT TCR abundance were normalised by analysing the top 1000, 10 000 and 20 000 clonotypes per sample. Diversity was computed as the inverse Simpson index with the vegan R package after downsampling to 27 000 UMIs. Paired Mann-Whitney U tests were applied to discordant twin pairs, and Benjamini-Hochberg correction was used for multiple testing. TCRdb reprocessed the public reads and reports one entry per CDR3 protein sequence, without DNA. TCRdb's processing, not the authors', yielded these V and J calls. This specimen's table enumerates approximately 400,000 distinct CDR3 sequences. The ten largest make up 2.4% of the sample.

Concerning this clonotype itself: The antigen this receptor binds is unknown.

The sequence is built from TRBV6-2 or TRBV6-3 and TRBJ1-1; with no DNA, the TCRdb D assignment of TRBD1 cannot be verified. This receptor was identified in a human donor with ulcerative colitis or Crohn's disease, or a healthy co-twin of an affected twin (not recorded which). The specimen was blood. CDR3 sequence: CASSQGAMNTEAFF.